This T cell receptor (beta chain) comes out of a study of shared clonotypes between healthy human individuals (dated by TCRdb to 2020 to 2022). Study-level background: A few men and two women, aged 18 to 49 years, made up the cohort. Per donor, three plates each were used for CD4 naive and CD4 memory, two for CD8 naive, and one for CD8 memory. Blood TCR repertoires of a handful of healthy adults were deeply sequenced to estimate repertoire size and the extent of clonotype sharing between individuals. To increase sequencing depth and limit assay-specific biases, TCR repertoire library preparation and sequencing were carried out by different laboratories using diverse techniques. Each donor's leukapheresis produced roughly between about 0.8 and 10 billion PBMCs.

Using the deep immunoSEQ assay, TCR CDR3 regions were amplified from genomic DNA by multiplex PCR. Extracted genomic DNA from each cell subset was distributed evenly across all wells of several immunoSEQ 96-well plates, and each plate was treated as a replicate. For sorted subsets, around 200 ng genomic DNA, equal to about 30,000 T cell genomes, was loaded into each replicate PCR. Purified libraries were measured with a Qubit 3.0 fluorometer, size-checked on a Bioanalyzer 2100, and measured again with the KAPA Library Quantification kit. Each immunoSEQ 96-well plate was sequenced on its own single-read 150-cycle Illumina NextSeq 550 flow cell. Processing in the source paper ran as follows. Because the immunoSEQ output held only junctional sequences and lacked quality scores, the filtering could not match the filtering applied to full-length reads. Sequences were annotated with PyIR, a Python wrapper for IgBLAST v1.9, and V/J genes and CDR3 were assigned using IMGT germline references. Reads were filtered out if the reads had weak V/J assignments (E-value above 1e-6), no CDR3, stop codons, out-of-frame junctions, or ambiguous translated residues. A V3J clonotype was defined by an identical inferred V gene, J gene, and CDR3 amino acid sequence. Percentage overlap between repertoires was computed as shared unique clonotypes divided by the size of the smaller repertoire. Repertoire richness was assessed with RTK rarefaction, the Chao1 estimator, and Recon v2.1 estimates of unobserved clonotypes. Generation probabilities were computed with OLGA for all TCRbeta clonotypes obtained by the gDNA method from several donors. TCRdb limited this immuneACCESS table to in-frame rearrangements with V and J called. A share of clones is missing; checked studies link under half to unresolved V genes, and the rest is unexplained. For V, J and clone size, that table is used; D and trimming come from the DNA. Within this sample are approximately 1,000,000 clones, with around 78% of them counted one time only. 0.5% to 0.6% of the sample comes from the top ten.

Study-wide findings and limitations: Sharing across a handful of donors was observed for approximately 5% of naive CD4, over 3% of naive CD8, 2.3% of memory CD4, and about 0.4% of memory CD8 clonotypes. Naive subsets generally had larger estimated clonotype richness than memory subsets. Only blood was sampled, and tissue TCR repertoires likely differ from those in blood. Because the study included a small number of donors, the genetic and exposure-history diversity represented was limited. Pairwise subsampling indicated that sequencing depth was expected to affect the degree of clonotype sharing among donors. Compared with non-shared clonotypes, the clonotypes found in all four sorted-subset donors had higher generation probabilities. Rarefaction of sorted-subset datasets indicated incomplete sequencing despite the large sequencing depth.

The donors were healthy, HIV-negative adults who had no recently reported acute infections or vaccinations. Every donor was a Caucasian adult living in Nashville, Tennessee, USA. CD4+ T cells were enriched through magnetic negative selection, after which naive cells were positively selected on CD45RA and the remaining negative fraction served as the memory subset. Blood was obtained by leukapheresis, after which PBMCs were separated by Ficoll-Histopaque density gradient centrifugation and cryopreserved in liquid nitrogen vapor phase. Analytical flow cytometry was used to check the purity and quantity of every magnetically sorted T cell population. Genomic DNA was isolated from each sorted fraction and quantified by UV absorbance on a Nanodrop 2000c. The CDR3 spans 14 residues, from the cysteine through the phenylalanine. The read is trimmed to its CDR3 DNA, 42 bases read in frame from base 1. As encoded in the germline V gene, CDR1 is SGHRS while CDR2 is YFSETQ. The germline ends are 10 bases apart after V is trimmed by 0 bases and J by 4 bases.

This clone was seen a few times. Its antigen specificity is not known. Base qualities are not provided; no much larger clone lies one nucleotide away. Other DNA sequences of this sample code for an identical CDR3. The chain was built from TRBV5-1 and TRBJ2-5, with the D assignment possibly TRBD1 or TRBD2, given 5 matching bases for each. This receptor was identified in a man between 18 and 29 years old in good health. Some clones in this sample may be carry-over from other donors' samples. Sequencing was performed on memory CD4+ T cells from PBMCs. This specimen's cell subset or site label, per the study, means: CD45RA-negative fraction. Read as DNA, the sequence is TGCGCCAGCAGCTTGGCGGGGCCGGGAGAGACCCAGTACTTC. This translates into CASSLAGPGETQYF.